Following are 8 T cell receptor beta chains from one sample sequenced in a study of blood T cell repertoires in COVID-19. Clones were read by immunoSEQ multiplex PCR, and TCRdb kept only the in-frame ones, dropping some. The profile shows about 250,000 clones, around 83% of them singletons. Sequencing was done on a sample of PBMCs or T cells enriched from blood (not recorded which). These receptors came from a woman aged 45 to 65 who had been exposed to COVID-19.

The chain joins TRBV5-4 to TRBJ2-1; D unclear. Germline values: CDR1 SGHNT, CDR2 YYREEE (reference sequence). CDR3 length: 15 residues. Trimming removed 1 base from V and 4 bases from J, with 12 bases in between. As DNA, the CDR3 is TGTGCCAGCAGCTTGCGTGGAGACCTATACAATGAGCAGTTCTTC. Translation: CASSLRGDLYNEQFF.

J is TRBJ1-2 and V is TRBV19, with D perhaps TRBD1 (5 bases). The V gene's germline CDR1 is LNHDA and CDR2 SQIVND (reference sequence). The CDR3 covers 13 residues. V lost 5 bases and J 0 bases, leaving 7 bases between the germline ends. The CDR3 bases are TGTGCCAGTAGTGACAGAACTAACTATGGCTACACCTTC. Translation gives CASSDRTNYGYTF.

The rearrangement links TRBV6-5 to TRBJ2-1, with 8 bases matching TRBD2. The CDR3 consists of 14 residues. Germline V lookup: CDR1 MNHEY, CDR2 SVGAGI. V dropped 4 bases and J dropped 10; count of bases not matched to a gene: 9. The CDR3 coding sequence is TGTGCCAGCAGTTCCCCCCCAGCGGGGGCCGAGCAGTTCTTC. Translating gives CASSSPPAGAEQFF.

This sequence joins TRBV7-3 and TRBJ2-3; 7 bases fit TRBD2. Trimming took 4 bases from V and 2 from J; bases not matched to a gene: 3. The germline CDR1 and CDR2 sequences are SGHTA and FQGTGA. This CDR3 is 14 amino acids long. The chain's CDR3 is CASSSAGYTDTQYF. The DNA of the CDR3 is TGTGCCAGCAGCTCAGCGGGGTACACAGATACGCAGTATTTT.

The rearrangement links TRBV7-9 to TRBJ1-6; maybe TRBD1 (6 bases). The CDR3 has 16 amino acids. The germline gives CDR1 SEHNR, CDR2 FQNEAQ (reference sequence). With 5 bases removed from V and 0 bases from J, the gap between germline ends came to 11 bases. The CDR3 is CASSLGQPSYNSPLHF. CDR3 sequence (DNA): TGTGCCAGCAGCCTCGGACAGCCCTCCTATAATTCACCCCTCCACTTT.

A single count supports this clone. The chain couples TRBV12-3 or TRBV12-4 to TRBJ1-5; D is unresolved. This CDR3 region has 12 residues. The V end was cut by 0 bases, the J end by 10 bases, with 7 bases between. CDR3 DNA: TGTGCCAGCAGTTTAGCCGGCGGCCCCCAGCATTTT. Translation: CASSLAGGPQHF.

This clone showed up just once. The rearrangement links TRBV18 to TRBJ2-3; D might be TRBD1 (5 bases). The CDR3 runs to 15 residues. Germline-derived CDR1 and CDR2 are KGHSH and LQKENI. V was trimmed by 1 base and J by 3 bases, leaving 11 bases between them. CDR3 in DNA: TGTGCCAGCTCACCACTTAGTGGGGCAACAGATACGCAGTATTTT. Translation gives CASSPLSGATDTQYF.

This chain links TRBV9 with TRBJ1-5; perhaps TRBD1 as D (6 bases). The CDR3 is 15 amino acids. Deletions cut 4 bases from V and 1 base from J, with 12 bases between. Germline V lookup: CDR1 SGDLS, CDR2 YYNGEE. In DNA, the CDR3 is TGTGCCAGCAGCTTTCGGACAGAAAGCAATCAGCCCCAGCATTTT. Its protein is CASSFRTESNQPQHF.